This note documents a single T cell receptor beta chain sequence. Its specificity is unknown. The sample comes from a study of cytomegalovirus exposure and HLA in healthy donors. Looking at the study overall: Counted in an early data release were tens of millions of unique TCRs from HLA-typed donors.

Primers: 60 Vbeta forward and 13 Jbeta reverse. Profiling relied on immunoSEQ multiplex PCR, and the TCRdb table lists in-frame clones only, not all of them. Among approximately 170,000 clones listed, 80% to 90% were seen once. Overall study findings and caveats: When analyzed later, the rates of TCR association showed variation by HLA locus, with DRB1 the most and HLA-C the fewest. The study designated 150 or so TCR beta chains cytomegalovirus-associated. Based on reports, TCR beta sequences accurately predicted HLA-A and HLA-B alleles for most subjects.

The CDR3 is 13 amino acids. The germline gives CDR1 SGHDT, CDR2 YYEEEE. This TCR was sampled from a male donor in good health and CMV-seronegative. The source material was PBMCs. The chain employs TRBV5-6 and TRBJ2-5; 7 bases map to TRBD1. The DNA end lines up better with TRBJ2-7; the J call may be wrong. The CDR3 region is CASSRDRPYEQYF. In DNA form, the CDR3 reads TGTGCCAGCAGCCGGGACAGACCCTACGAGCAGTACTTC.